One sample yielded the 31 T cell receptor beta chains listed below, sequenced in a study of blood T cell repertoires in COVID-19. Assay: immunoSEQ multiplex PCR; the TCRdb copy retains only in-frame clones and omits some. The sample has about 240,000 clones, around 83% seen once. Source material: peripheral blood. These receptors were collected from a woman aged 60-75 years with active or convalescent COVID-19.

The chain recombines TRBV7-3 with TRBJ1-2; 9 nucleotides match TRBD1. The trim removed 4 bases at V and 7 bases at J, leaving 10 bases unmatched. The CDR3 sequence is 15 residues long. The germline V gene encodes CDR1 SGHTA and CDR2 FQGTGA. CDR3 sequence reads: CASSSRQGERSGYTF. The CDR3, as DNA: TGTGCCAGCAGCTCACGACAGGGGGAAAGAAGTGGCTACACCTTC.

The CDR3 is CASSYRGYEQYF. The CDR3 coding sequence is TGTGCCAGCAGTTATCGGGGCTACGAGCAGTACTTC. The chain recombines TRBV6-5 with TRBJ2-7; perhaps TRBD2 as D (5 bases). Germline CDR1 and CDR2: MNHEY and SVGAGI. This CDR3 has 12 amino acids. V was shortened by 3 bases and J by 3 bases, with 6 bases between the two germline ends.

The V gene is TRBV13, the J gene TRBJ2-3; 9 nucleotides match TRBD2. Germline V lookup: CDR1 PRHDT, CDR2 FYEKMQ (reference sequence). The length of the CDR3 is 16 residues. The junction had 3 bases not matched to a gene; V was cut back by 0 bases and J by 2 bases. The DNA for the CDR3 is TGTGCCAGCAGCTTAGGGCTAGCGGGGCCCACAGATACGCAGTATTTT. It encodes CASSLGLAGPTDTQYF.

The CDR3 nucleotides read TGTGCCAGTAGGGCCTCGAGCCTAGGAGGCTATGGCTACACCTTC. Protein sequence: CASRASSLGGYGYTF. This chain joins TRBV19 and TRBJ1-2, with no clear D. V was trimmed by 6 bases and J by 4 bases, leaving 18 bases between them. The CDR3 runs to 15 residues. From germline, CDR1 is LNHDA and CDR2 SQIVND (reference sequence).

The rearrangement uses TRBV9 and TRBJ2-1; 10 bases agree with TRBD1. CDR3 length: 15 amino acids. Trimming took 0 bases from V and 3 from J; bases not matched to a gene: 0. Germline V gives CDR1 SGDLS, CDR2 YYNGEE. In DNA, the CDR3 is TGTGCCAGCAGCGTAGGGACAGGGGGCTACAATGAGCAGTTCTTC. As protein: CASSVGTGGYNEQFF.

The J gene is TRBJ2-3, the V gene TRBV23-1; D unclear. TRBV23-1 is assigned to the ORF class and has an uncertain function. V was clipped by 1 base and J by 0 bases, with 20 bases between them. This CDR3 has 19 residues. The CDR3 loop reads CASSQYQPTLSSSTDTQYF. The CDR3 coding sequence is TGCGCCAGCAGTCAATATCAGCCGACACTCTCCTCTAGCACAGATACGCAGTATTTT.

The chain carries TRBV7-2 and TRBJ2-7; 7 bases align to TRBD2. This CDR3 has 17 residues. Germline assignment: CDR1 SGHTA and CDR2 FQGNSA. The trim removed 2 bases at V and 3 bases at J, leaving 13 bases unmatched. CDR3 coding DNA: TGTGCCAGCAGCTTAAATGGAGGTCGGGGGGTTGGCTACGAGCAGTACTTC. Residues: CASSLNGGRGVGYEQYF.

This chain connects TRBV12-5 to TRBJ1-6; D is perhaps TRBD1 (5 bases). V was cut by 4 bases and J by 14 bases, with 27 bases left in between. Germline CDR1 reads LGHNT; CDR2 reads FRNRAP. This CDR3 is built from 17 residues. The DNA for the CDR3 is TGTGCTAGTGGTTCCCTTGGGCAGGGAAGCCTCTATGGGACCCTCCACTTT. Amino acid sequence: CASGSLGQGSLYGTLHF.

The chain links TRBV5-1 to TRBJ1-5; D gene uncertain. V lost 3 bases and J 5 bases, leaving 9 bases between the germline ends. The CDR3 is made up of 13 amino acids. The germline V gene has CDR1 SGHRS and CDR2 YFSETQ. CDR3 amino acids: CASSSSPDQPQHF. CDR3 DNA sequence: TGCGCCAGCAGCTCCTCTCCGGATCAGCCCCAGCATTTT.

The chain uses TRBV7-3 and TRBJ1-1; D uncertain. Looked up from germline, CDR1 is SGHTA and CDR2 is FQGTGA. Trimming took off 0 bases at V and 5 bases at J, with 7 bases between the two ends. The CDR3 is 13 amino acids. The CDR3 region is CASSLTTRTEAFF. The CDR3 DNA reads as TGTGCCAGCAGCTTAACCACCAGGACTGAAGCTTTCTTT.

This clone has only a few counts. The chain carries TRBV6-5 and TRBJ2-7; 8 bases are shared with TRBD2. Germline lookup yields CDR1 MNHEY and CDR2 SVGAGI. This CDR3 contains 13 residues. V dropped 7 bases and J dropped 4; count of bases not matched to a gene: 6. This CDR3 is CASTAGAGYEQYF. The CDR3 nucleotides are TGTGCCAGCACAGCGGGGGCGGGGTACGAGCAGTACTTC.

The sample holds a few counts of this clone. This sequence joins TRBV6-6 and TRBJ1-1, with a tentative D call TRBD1 (5 bases). V was shortened by 10 bases and J by 1 base, with 10 bases between the two germline ends. The germline V gene encodes CDR1 MNHNY and CDR2 SVGAGI (reference sequence). The CDR3 spans 12 residues. CDR3 loop: CANATENTEAFF. The CDR3 region has the DNA TGTGCCAACGCGACAGAGAACACTGAAGCTTTCTTT.

This clone was observed at least ten times. J is TRBJ2-4 and V is TRBV7-2; 8 nucleotides line up with TRBD2. CDR3 length: 19 residues. Germline CDR1 reads SGHTA; CDR2 reads FQGNSA. The ends lost 1 base at V and 3 bases at J; junction bases unmatched: 14. The CDR3 spells CASSLVPLLSGAVKNIQYF. CDR3 in DNA: TGTGCCAGCAGCTTAGTTCCACTTCTTAGCGGGGCTGTCAAAAACATTCAGTACTTC.

This chain uses TRBV30 with TRBJ2-2; D might be TRBD1 (6 bases). Germline V CDR1 and CDR2: GTSNPN, SVGIG (reference sequence). V was pared by 4 bases and J by 9 bases, with 18 bases between. This CDR3 has 14 residues. In DNA form, the CDR3 reads TGTGCCTGGATCGGACAGACCGTTGGCCGGGAGCTGTTTTTT. It encodes CAWIGQTVGRELFF.

The chain links TRBV7-9 to TRBJ1-6, with a weak D call TRBD1 (5 bases). Trimming pared 6 bases from V and 7 bases from J, leaving 10 bases between. Germline CDR1 reads SEHNR; CDR2 reads FQNEAQ (reference sequence). The CDR3 loop spans 13 amino acids. The CDR3: CASSSQGNSPLHF. The CDR3 nucleotides are TGTGCCAGCAGTTCCCAGGGAAATTCACCCCTCCACTTT.

The chain employs TRBV6-2 or TRBV6-3 and TRBJ2-3; 8 bases agree with TRBD2. V lost 6 bases and J lost 2; bases outside the gene matches: 7. The germline CDR1 and CDR2 sequences are MNHEY and SVGEGT. The CDR3 contains 15 residues. CDR3 in DNA: TGTGCCAGCAGCTGGAACGGGGGGGCCACAGATACGCAGTATTTT. It is translated as CASSWNGGATDTQYF.

This clone has just one count. V and J are TRBV7-8 and TRBJ2-7, with 7 bases identical to TRBD1. CDR1 and CDR2 (germline): SGHVS, FQNEAQ. This CDR3 contains 15 residues. Trimming cost V 5 bases and J 3 bases; bases outside gene matches: 10. CDR3 DNA sequence: TGTGCCAGCAGCGAGGGGGCAGGGACCCACTACGAGCAGTACTTC. It yields the protein CASSEGAGTHYEQYF.

J is TRBJ1-1 and V is TRBV5-8, with TRBD1 identical over 7 bases. The germline gives CDR1 SGHTS, CDR2 YDEGEE. This CDR3 is 15 amino acids long. The V and J ends lost 0 bases and 3 bases, in that order; junction bases with no gene match: 5. The CDR3 DNA follows: TGTGCCAGCAGCTTGGGAACAGGGGTGGACACTGAAGCTTTCTTT. It codes for CASSLGTGVDTEAFF.

This sequence joins TRBV4-1 and TRBJ1-2; D call uncertain. This CDR3 has 13 residues. CDR1 is MGHRA, CDR2 YSYEKL, per germline. Trimming pared 4 bases from V and 2 bases from J, leaving 8 bases between. The CDR3 is CASSLTRNYGYTF. The CDR3 coding sequence is TGCGCCAGCAGCCTGACAAGAAACTATGGCTACACCTTC.

The rearrangement uses TRBV18 and TRBJ1-1; D not resolved. Germline CDR1 is KGHSH and CDR2 is LQKENI. V was cut by 2 bases and J by 0 bases, with 13 bases left in between. The CDR3 sequence is 16 residues long. CDR3 region: CASSPTALDMNTEAFF. The CDR3 coding sequence is TGTGCCAGCTCACCAACAGCACTCGACATGAACACTGAAGCTTTCTTT.

V gene TRBV11-3 combines with J gene TRBJ2-3, with TRBD2 identical over 14 bases. The ends lost 5 bases at V and 2 bases at J; junction bases unmatched: 6. CDR3 size: 17 residues. The germline V gene encodes CDR1 SGHNT and CDR2 YENEEA. CDR3 loop: CASSPGTSGGLTDTQYF. CDR3 coding DNA: TGTGCCAGCAGCCCCGGGACTAGCGGGGGCCTCACAGATACGCAGTATTTT.

This chain connects TRBV29-1 to TRBJ2-7; TRBD2 matches 10 bases. Germline-derived CDR1 and CDR2 are SQVTM and ANQGSEA. With 7 bases clipped from V and 2 bases from J, the junction kept 5 bases outside the gene matches. CDR3 length: 13 amino acids. CDR3 residues: CSALGTSAYEQYF. The CDR3 DNA sequence: TGCAGCGCCCTTGGGACTAGCGCCTACGAGCAGTACTTC.

The J gene is TRBJ1-1, the V gene TRBV2; TRBD1 is a possible D gene (5 bases). V lost 2 bases and J lost 4, with 8 bases in between. CDR3 length: 13 residues. Germline V gene sequence: CDR1 SNHLY, CDR2 FYNNEI. CDR3 nucleotide sequence: TGTGCCAGCAGTGAACAGGGTCTCACTGAAGCTTTCTTT. Amino acids: CASSEQGLTEAFF.

The CDR3: CASSLDAGTDTQYF. The CDR3 region has the DNA TGTGCCAGCAGCTTAGACGCAGGGACAGATACGCAGTATTTT. The gene calls are TRBV7-2 and TRBJ2-3, with D possibly matching TRBD1 (5 bases). There are 14 residues in the CDR3. Germline V CDR1 and CDR2: SGHTA, FQGNSA. Trimming took 1 base from V and 3 from J, leaving 8 bases between them.

This chain uses TRBV7-8 with TRBJ1-1, with D possibly TRBD1 on 6 matching bases. V was trimmed by 8 bases and J by 10 bases, leaving 20 bases between them. This CDR3 has 13 amino acids. Per the germline V gene, CDR1 is SGHVS and CDR2 is FQNEAQ. Written as DNA, the CDR3 is TGTGCCAGCGTATCTAATACAGGGAGCCCAGCTTTCTTT. Protein product: CASVSNTGSPAFF.

V usage is TRBV5-1 and J usage is TRBJ2-3, with 9 positions matching TRBD1. Germline V lookup: CDR1 SGHRS, CDR2 YFSETQ. The CDR3 runs 14 residues. V shed 6 bases and J 3 bases; nucleotides not matched to a gene: 5. The CDR3 spells CASTMTGGTDTQYF. Written as DNA, the CDR3 is TGCGCCAGCACAATGACAGGGGGGACAGATACGCAGTATTTT.

This clone was observed a few times. The chain recombines TRBV10-2 with TRBJ2-7; maybe TRBD1 (5 bases). Trimming took off 5 bases at V and 2 bases at J, with 10 bases between the two ends. The CDR3 spans 13 residues. Germline V lookup: CDR1 WSHSY, CDR2 SAAADI. CDR3 loop: CASSSQGAYEQYF. The CDR3 nucleotides are TGCGCCAGCAGTTCCCAAGGGGCCTACGAGCAGTACTTC.

V and J are TRBV7-2 and TRBJ2-7; D gene unclear. Germline V gene sequence: CDR1 SGHTA, CDR2 FQGNSA. The CDR3 has 12 residues. V lost 5 bases and J 0 bases, leaving 5 bases between the germline ends. This CDR3 is CASSRYSYEQYF. The CDR3 region has the DNA TGTGCCAGCAGCCGTTACTCCTACGAGCAGTACTTC.

The chain couples TRBV7-3 to TRBJ1-1; D perhaps matches TRBD1 (6 bases). The CDR3 is made up of 13 amino acids. Germline V gene lookup returns CDR1 SGHTA and CDR2 FQGTGA. Trimming left V 6 bases short and J 0 bases short, with 8 bases between. CDR3 sequence: CASSQGMNTEAFF. Here the CDR3 DNA reads TGTGCCAGCAGTCAGGGGATGAACACTGAAGCTTTCTTT.

This chain joins TRBV5-1 and TRBJ2-7, with 12 nucleotides matching TRBD1. V was clipped by 4 bases and J by 1 base; unmatched bases: 9. This CDR3 is 17 amino acids long. Per germline, CDR1 SGHRS and CDR2 YFSETQ. CDR3 DNA sequence: TGCGCCAGCAGCGAAGGGACAGGGGGCGACCGTTCCTACGAGCAGTACTTC. Its translation: CASSEGTGGDRSYEQYF.

The chain has TRBV6-5 and TRBJ1-1, with 9 bases aligning to TRBD1. Per the germline V gene, CDR1 is MNHEY and CDR2 is SVGAGI. The CDR3 spans 13 residues. V was pared by 10 bases and J by 4 bases, with 7 bases of the junction left unmatched. DNA for the CDR3: TGTGCCACGGAATTGACAGGGGGCACTGAAGCTTTCTTT. Translating gives CATELTGGTEAFF.